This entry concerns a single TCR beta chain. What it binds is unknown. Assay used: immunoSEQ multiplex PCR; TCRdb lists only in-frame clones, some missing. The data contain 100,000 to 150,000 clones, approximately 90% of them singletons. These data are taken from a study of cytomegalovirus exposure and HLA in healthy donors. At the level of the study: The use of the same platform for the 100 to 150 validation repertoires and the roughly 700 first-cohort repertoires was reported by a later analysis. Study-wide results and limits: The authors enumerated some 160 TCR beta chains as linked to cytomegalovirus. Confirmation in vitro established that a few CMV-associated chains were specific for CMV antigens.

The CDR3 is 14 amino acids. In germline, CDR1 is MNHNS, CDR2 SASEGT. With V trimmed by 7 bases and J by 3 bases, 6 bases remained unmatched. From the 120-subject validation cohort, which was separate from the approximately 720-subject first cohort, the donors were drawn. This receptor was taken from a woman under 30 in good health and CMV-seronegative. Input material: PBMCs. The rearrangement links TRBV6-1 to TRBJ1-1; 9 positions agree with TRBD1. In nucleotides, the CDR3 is TGTGCCAGCACCCGGACAGGGGAGGACACTGAAGCTTTCTTT. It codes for CASTRTGEDTEAFF.